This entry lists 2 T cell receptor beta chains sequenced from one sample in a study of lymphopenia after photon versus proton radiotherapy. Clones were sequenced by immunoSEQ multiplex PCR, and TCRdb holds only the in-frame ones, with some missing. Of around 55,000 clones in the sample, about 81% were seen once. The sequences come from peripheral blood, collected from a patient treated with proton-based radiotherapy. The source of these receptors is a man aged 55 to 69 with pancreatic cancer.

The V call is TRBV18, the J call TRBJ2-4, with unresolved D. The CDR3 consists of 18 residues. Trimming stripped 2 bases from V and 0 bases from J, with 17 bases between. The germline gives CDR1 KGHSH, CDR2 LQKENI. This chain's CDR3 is CASSPSRSGTLAKNIQYF. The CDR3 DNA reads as TGTGCCAGCTCACCATCGAGGAGTGGCACCTTAGCCAAAAACATTCAGTACTTC.

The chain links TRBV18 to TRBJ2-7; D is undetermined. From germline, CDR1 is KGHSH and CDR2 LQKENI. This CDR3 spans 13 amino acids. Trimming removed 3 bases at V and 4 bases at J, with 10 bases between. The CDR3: CASSPPSFYEQYF. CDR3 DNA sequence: TGTGCCAGCTCACCCCCGTCCTTTTACGAGCAGTACTTC.